This T cell receptor (beta chain) was sequenced for a study of T cell responses to AZD1222 COVID-19 vaccine. Findings and caveats of the study: Nearly half of the spike-specific TCRs reportedly recognize variant regions that carry no mutations.

Here immunoSEQ multiplex PCR was the method, and the copy in TCRdb shows in-frame clones only, minus some. The sample lists 150,000 to 200,000 clones, 88% occurring once. In the case of this clone: The antigen remains unidentified.

Germline CDR1 is SGDLS and CDR2 is YYNGEE. The CDR3 has 13 residues. V gave up 0 bases and J gave up 3 bases, with 6 bases separating them. This clonotype was sampled from an adult who received the AZD1222 COVID-19 vaccine. Sequenced here: peripheral blood, sampled 28 days after the second AZD1222 dose. The chain has TRBV9 and TRBJ2-5; no clear D gene. CDR3 coding DNA: TGTGCCAGCAGCGTAGGGTTGGAAGAGACCCAGTACTTC. Its translation is CASSVGLEETQYF. Drawing the rest from reference TRBV9 and TRBJ2-5, the complete variable domain is DSGVTQTPKHLITATGQRVTLRCSPRSGDLSVYWYQQSLDQGLQFLIQYYNGEERAKGNILERFSAQQFPDLHSELNLSSLELGDSALYFCASSVGLEETQYFGPGTRLLVL.